This T cell receptor (beta chain) was identified in a study of vaccination and CD4 T cells after COVID-19. Overall study context: The study collected post-vaccine samples a median about 72 days after dose two, with a range of 14 to 241.

Points on this clonotype: Its specificity is not known.

Germline-derived CDR1 and CDR2 are MNHEY and SVGAGI. V was shortened by 2 bases and J by 5 bases, with 9 bases between the two germline ends. This CDR3 is 13 amino acids long. Cultured CD4+ T cells had their DNA profiled by the Oncomine TCR Beta short-read assay. Each CDR3 protein gets one entry after TCRdb re-called the PCR reads with MiXCR. Among roughly 14,000 distinct CDR3 sequences listed, about 55% were seen once. Treatment here: roughly 11-day PBMC culture with coronavirus spike peptide pools or control peptides (ViraFEST assay). The study, taken as a whole, reports: There were relatively few convalescent patients studied, and there were no early post-infection timepoints.

This clonotype was obtained from a human donor who had recovered from COVID-19. This specimen was CD4+ T cells from blood, cultured in vitro, taken before SARS-CoV-2 vaccination. The chain has TRBV6-5 and TRBJ2-5, with unresolved D. CDR3 sequence (DNA): TGTGCCAGCAGTTACAGGGTGGAGGAGACCCAGTACTTC. It translates to CASSYRVEETQYF.